This TCR beta chain emerged from a study of memory CD4+ T cells and cytomegalovirus serostatus. Study outcomes and limitations: Of approximately 150 reported CMV TCRbeta sequences, under 70 were found in memory CD4+ repertoires. Median bootstrapped AUC for CMV status was about 0.95 originally, about 0.9 US-trained.

Germline assignment: CDR1 LNHDA and CDR2 SQIVND (reference sequence). With 3 bases removed from V and 6 bases from J, the gap between germline ends came to 6 bases. The CDR3 has 12 residues. This clone ranks as medium-sized. Its matching antigen is unknown. Sequencing was performed with immunoSEQ multiplex PCR; in TCRdb, only in-frame clones are kept and a portion is missing. The sample carries approximately 42,000 clones, 75% to 85% recorded once. The sort gate was single viable CD3+CD4+CD8-CD45RO+ cells for memory CD4+ T cells. The clonotype was recovered from an adult in good health and CMV-seronegative. The chain has TRBV19 and TRBJ2-1; D gene unclear. The material sequenced was memory CD4+ T cells from blood. CDR3 coding DNA: TGTGCCAGTAGTATGGTCGGCAATGAGCAGTTCTTC. Amino acid sequence: CASSMVGNEQFF. The variable domain in full, completed from reference TRBV19 and TRBJ2-1, reads DGGITQSPKYLFRKEGQNVTLSCEQNLNHDAMYWYRQDPGQGLRLIYYSQIVNDFQKGDIAEGYSVSREKKESFPLTVTSAQKNPTAFYLCASSMVGNEQFFGPGTRLTVL.